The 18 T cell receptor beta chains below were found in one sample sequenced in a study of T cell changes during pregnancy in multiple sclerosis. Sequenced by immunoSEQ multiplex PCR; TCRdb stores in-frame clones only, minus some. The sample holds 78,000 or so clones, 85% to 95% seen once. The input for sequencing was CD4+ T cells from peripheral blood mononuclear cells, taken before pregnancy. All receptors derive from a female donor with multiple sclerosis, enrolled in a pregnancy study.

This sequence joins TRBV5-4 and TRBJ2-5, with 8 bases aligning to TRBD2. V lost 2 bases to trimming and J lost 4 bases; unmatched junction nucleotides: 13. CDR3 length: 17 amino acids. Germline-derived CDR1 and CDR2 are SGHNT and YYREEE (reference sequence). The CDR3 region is CASSFIGGAEVGETQYF. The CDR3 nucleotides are TGTGCCAGCAGCTTTATCGGGGGGGCCGAGGTAGGAGAGACCCAGTACTTC.

CDR3 bases: TGTGCCAGCAGCTCGGGACTAGCGGGGGGGAGCTCCTACAATGAGCAGTTCTTC. Protein: CASSSGLAGGSSYNEQFF. The chain is built from TRBV7-9 and TRBJ2-1; 16 bases agree with TRBD2. The CDR3 totals 18 residues. Losses at the gene ends were 4 bases for V and 0 bases for J; bases not matched to a gene: 3. Germline CDR1 is SEHNR and CDR2 is FQNEAQ (reference sequence).

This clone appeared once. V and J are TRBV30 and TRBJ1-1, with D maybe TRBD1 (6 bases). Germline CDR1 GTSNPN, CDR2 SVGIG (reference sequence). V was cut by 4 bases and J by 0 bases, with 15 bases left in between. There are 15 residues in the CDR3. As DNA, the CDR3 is TGTGCCTGGATCAATACCGGGACATTGAACACTGAAGCTTTCTTT. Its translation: CAWINTGTLNTEAFF.

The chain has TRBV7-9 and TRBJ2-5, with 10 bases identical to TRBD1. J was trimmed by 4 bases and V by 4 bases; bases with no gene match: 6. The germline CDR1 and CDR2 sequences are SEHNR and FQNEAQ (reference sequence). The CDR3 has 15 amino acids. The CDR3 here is CASSSGTGVIETQYF. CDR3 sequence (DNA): TGTGCCAGCAGCTCCGGGACAGGGGTCATAGAGACCCAGTACTTC.

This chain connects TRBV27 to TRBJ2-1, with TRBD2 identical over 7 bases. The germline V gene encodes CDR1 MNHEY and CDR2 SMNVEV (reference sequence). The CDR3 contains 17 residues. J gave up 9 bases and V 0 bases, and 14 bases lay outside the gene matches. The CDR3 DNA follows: TGTGCCAGCAGTTTATCATGGGGGACTATACGAGAGGGTGAGCAGTTCTTC. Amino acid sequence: CASSLSWGTIREGEQFF.

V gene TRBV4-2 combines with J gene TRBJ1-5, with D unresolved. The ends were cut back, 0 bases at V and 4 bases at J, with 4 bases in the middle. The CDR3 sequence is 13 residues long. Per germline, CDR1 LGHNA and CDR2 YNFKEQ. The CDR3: CASSQDLNQPQHF. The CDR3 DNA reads TGTGCCAGCAGCCAAGATCTAAATCAGCCCCAGCATTTT.

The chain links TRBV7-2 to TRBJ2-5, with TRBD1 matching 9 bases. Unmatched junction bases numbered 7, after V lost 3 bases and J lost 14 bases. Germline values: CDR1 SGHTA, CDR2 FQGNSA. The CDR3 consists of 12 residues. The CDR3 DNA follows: TGTGCCAGCAGCTTCCCGGGGGACAGGGCTTACTTC. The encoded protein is CASSFPGDRAYF.

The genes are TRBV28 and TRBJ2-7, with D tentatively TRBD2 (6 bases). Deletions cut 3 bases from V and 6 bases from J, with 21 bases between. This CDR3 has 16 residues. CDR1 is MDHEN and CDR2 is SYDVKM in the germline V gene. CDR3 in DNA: TGTGCCAGCAGTTTTAGGGCGTGGGGGGTAGAGGGCGAGCAGTACTTC. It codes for CASSFRAWGVEGEQYF.

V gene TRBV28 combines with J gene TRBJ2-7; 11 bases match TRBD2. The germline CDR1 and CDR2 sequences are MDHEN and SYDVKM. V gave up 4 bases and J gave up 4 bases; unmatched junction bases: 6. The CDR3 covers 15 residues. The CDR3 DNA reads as TGTGCCAGCAGTTCACGGACTAGCGGGCGGTACGAGCAGTACTTC. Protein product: CASSSRTSGRYEQYF.

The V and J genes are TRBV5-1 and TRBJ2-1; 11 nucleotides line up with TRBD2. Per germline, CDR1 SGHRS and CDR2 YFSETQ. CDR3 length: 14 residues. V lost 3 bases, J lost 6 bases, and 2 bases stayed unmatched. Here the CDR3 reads CASSSGTSGNEQFF. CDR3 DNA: TGCGCCAGCAGCTCTGGGACTAGCGGCAATGAGCAGTTCTTC.

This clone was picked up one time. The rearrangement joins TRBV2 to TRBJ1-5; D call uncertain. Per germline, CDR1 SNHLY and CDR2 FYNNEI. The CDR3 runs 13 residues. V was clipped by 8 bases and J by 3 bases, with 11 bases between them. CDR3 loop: CASVPGFNQPQHF. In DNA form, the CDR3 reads TGTGCCAGCGTTCCGGGGTTCAATCAGCCCCAGCATTTT.

CDR3 sequence reads: CAWSVISQGGYTF. The CDR3 nucleotides are TGTGCCTGGAGTGTGATTTCACAGGGGGGCTACACCTTC. The J gene is TRBJ1-2, the V gene TRBV30, with 7 bases identical to TRBD1. Germline-derived CDR1 and CDR2 are GTSNPN and SVGIG (reference sequence). This CDR3 has 13 amino acids. With 0 bases clipped from V and 8 bases from J, the junction kept 6 bases outside the gene matches.

The CDR3 region has the DNA TGCGCCAGCAGCCAACCGGGACAGGAAAGAAACACCATATATTTT. As protein: CASSQPGQERNTIYF. The chain joins TRBV4-1 to TRBJ1-3; TRBD1 matches at 8 bases. This CDR3 is 15 amino acids long. Germline loops: CDR1 MGHRA, CDR2 YSYEKL. V shed 2 bases, J shed 5 bases, and the junction held 5 bases outside the gene matches.

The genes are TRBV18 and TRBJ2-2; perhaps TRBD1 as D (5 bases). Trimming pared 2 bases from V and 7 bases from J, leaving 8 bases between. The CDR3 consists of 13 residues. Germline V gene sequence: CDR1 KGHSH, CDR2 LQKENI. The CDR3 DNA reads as TGTGCCAGCTCACCAAGGGGAAACGGGGAGCTGTTTTTT. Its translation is CASSPRGNGELFF.

The CDR3 region has the DNA TGTGCCAGCAGAGCAAAAGATAGCTCCTACAATGAGCAGTTCTTC. Encoded protein: CASRAKDSSYNEQFF. This chain joins TRBV6-1 and TRBJ2-1; D is unresolved. Germline V lookup: CDR1 MNHNS, CDR2 SASEGT. CDR3 length: 15 amino acids. Trimming removed 6 bases from V and 0 bases from J, with 12 bases in between.

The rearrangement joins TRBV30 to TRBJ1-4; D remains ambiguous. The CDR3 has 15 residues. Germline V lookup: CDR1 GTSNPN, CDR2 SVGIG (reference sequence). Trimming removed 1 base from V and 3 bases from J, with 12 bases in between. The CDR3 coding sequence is TGTGCCTGGAGTGGAGGGTTGGGTGCTAATGAAAAACTGTTTTTT. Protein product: CAWSGGLGANEKLFF.

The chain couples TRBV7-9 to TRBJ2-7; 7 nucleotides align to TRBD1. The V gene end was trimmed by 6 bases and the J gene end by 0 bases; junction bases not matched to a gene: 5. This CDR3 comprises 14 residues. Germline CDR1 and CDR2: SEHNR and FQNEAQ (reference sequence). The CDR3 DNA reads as TGTGCCAGCAGACTACAGGGGACCTCCTACGAGCAGTACTTC. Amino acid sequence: CASRLQGTSYEQYF.

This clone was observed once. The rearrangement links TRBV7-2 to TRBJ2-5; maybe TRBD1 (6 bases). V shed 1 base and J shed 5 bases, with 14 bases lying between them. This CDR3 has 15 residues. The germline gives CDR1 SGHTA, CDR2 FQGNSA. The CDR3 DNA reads TGTGCCAGCAGCTTAGTCAACAGGGCCGGGGAGACCCAGTACTTC. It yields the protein CASSLVNRAGETQYF.